The 16 T cell receptor beta chains reported below all come from one sample, sequenced in a study of blood T cell repertoires in COVID-19. Method: immunoSEQ multiplex PCR; TCRdb's copy keeps in-frame clones and lacks some. The sample contains roughly 120,000 clones, 90% of which appear only once. Sequenced material: peripheral blood. All receptors derive from a human donor with active COVID-19. The donor label of this sample is uncertain.

The chain couples TRBV27 to TRBJ2-7; D may be TRBD1 (5 bases). V lost 2 bases, J lost 3 bases, and 14 bases lay in between. This CDR3 comprises 15 residues. Germline CDR1 reads MNHEY; CDR2 reads SMNVEV (reference sequence). The CDR3 here is CASSLAQGSIYEQYF. In DNA form, the CDR3 reads TGTGCCAGCAGTTTAGCCCAGGGCAGCATCTACGAGCAGTACTTC.

J is TRBJ2-5 and V is TRBV5-1, with 8 bases fitting TRBD1. The V gene's germline CDR1 is SGHRS and CDR2 YFSETQ. This CDR3 has 15 amino acids. V trimming: 0 bases; J trimming: 5 bases; junction bases outside the gene matches: 6. The CDR3 sequence: CASSLAPGGGETQYF. CDR3 in DNA: TGCGCCAGCAGCTTGGCCCCAGGGGGCGGGGAGACCCAGTACTTC.

The chain is built from TRBV5-5 and TRBJ2-3; TRBD1 aligns across 8 bases. Trimming removed 3 bases from V and 3 bases from J; junction bases left unmatched: 0. Germline CDR1 SGHKS, CDR2 YYEKEE (reference sequence). The CDR3 has 13 residues. CDR3 DNA sequence: TGTGCCAGCAGCTGGACAGGGACAGATACGCAGTATTTT. Translating gives CASSWTGTDTQYF.

This chain connects TRBV5-1 to TRBJ1-4; D perhaps matches TRBD1 (5 bases). V was clipped by 4 bases and J by 3 bases, with 16 bases between them. In germline, CDR1 is SGHRS, CDR2 YFSETQ. The CDR3 is 16 residues long. This CDR3 is CASSGGLGGPNEKLFF. In DNA form, the CDR3 reads TGCGCCAGCAGCGGAGGTTTGGGGGGACCTAATGAAAAACTGTTTTTT.

The gene calls are TRBV5-5 and TRBJ1-5; no firm D call. The V end lost 4 bases, the J end lost 6 bases, and 14 bases lay between the germline ends. Germline assignment: CDR1 SGHKS and CDR2 YYEKEE (reference sequence). This CDR3 is built from 14 residues. The CDR3 sequence: CASSLDGWAQPQHF. The CDR3 DNA follows: TGTGCCAGCAGCCTGGACGGTTGGGCTCAGCCCCAGCATTTT.

CDR3 sequence reads: CASSNDRGGFFSYNEQFF. The CDR3 nucleotides are TGTGCCAGTAGTAACGACAGGGGGGGGTTTTTCTCCTACAATGAGCAGTTCTTC. V and J are TRBV19 and TRBJ2-1; 9 bases align to TRBD1. V was clipped by 4 bases and J by 0 bases; unmatched bases: 10. This CDR3 is built from 18 residues. In germline, CDR1 is LNHDA, CDR2 SQIVND (reference sequence). The full variable domain, with the rest looked up from reference TRBV19 and TRBJ2-1, is DGGITQSPKYLFRKEGQNVTLSCEQNLNHDAMYWYRQDPGQGLRLIYYSQIVNDFQKGDIAEGYSVSREKKESFPLTVTSAQKNPTAFYLCASSNDRGGFFSYNEQFFGPGTRLTVL.

This chain uses TRBV5-4 with TRBJ2-1; maybe TRBD1 (5 bases). V shed 6 bases and J shed 10 bases, with 23 bases lying between them. This CDR3 has 15 residues. The germline V gene encodes CDR1 SGHNT and CDR2 YYREEE (reference sequence). CDR3 loop: CASTRASGAFLEQFF. The CDR3 DNA reads TGTGCCAGCACCCGGGCAAGTGGGGCCTTTCTGGAGCAGTTCTTC.

The chain recombines TRBV28 with TRBJ2-1; possible D gene TRBD2, 6 bases. This CDR3 region has 16 residues. From germline, CDR1 is MDHEN and CDR2 SYDVKM. V was trimmed by 1 base and J by 3 bases, leaving 13 bases between them. The CDR3 spells CASSLSAGQLYNEQFF. The CDR3 region has the DNA TGTGCCAGCAGTTTATCGGCGGGGCAACTCTACAATGAGCAGTTCTTC. Using reference TRBV28 and TRBJ2-1 for the parts outside the CDR3, the full variable domain is DVKVTQSSRYLVKRTGEKVFLECVQDMDHENMFWYRQDPGLGLRLIYFSYDVKMKEKGDIPEGYSVSREKKERFSLILESASTNQTSMYLCASSLSAGQLYNEQFFGPGTRLTVL.

This chain connects TRBV11-1 to TRBJ1-2; TRBD1 is a possible D gene (5 bases). Germline V gene lookup returns CDR1 SGHAT and CDR2 FQDESV (reference sequence). The CDR3 has 14 residues. V was trimmed by 5 bases and J by 5 bases, leaving 15 bases between them. The CDR3 DNA is TGTGCCAGCAGCGACATAGGGGAGGGGTATGGCTACACCTTC. Translating gives CASSDIGEGYGYTF.

The chain couples TRBV5-1 to TRBJ2-5; 8 nucleotides agree with TRBD2. J was trimmed by 5 bases and V by 0 bases; bases with no gene match: 6. Germline V gene data show CDR1 as SGHRS and CDR2 as YFSETQ. The CDR3 is made up of 15 amino acids. The CDR3 bases are TGCGCCAGCAGCTTGGCGCTAGCGGGTTACGAGACCCAGTACTTC. Protein product: CASSLALAGYETQYF. Variable domain in full (rest from reference TRBV5-1 and TRBJ2-5): KAGVTQTPRYLIKTRGQQVTLSCSPISGHRSVSWYQQTPGQGLQFLFEYFSETQRNKGNFPGRFSGRQFSNSRSEMNVSTLELGDSALYLCASSLALAGYETQYFGPGTRLLVL.

V is TRBV5-4 and J is TRBJ2-4; TRBD2 aligns across 9 bases. Germline assignment: CDR1 SGHNT and CDR2 YYREEE (reference sequence). The trim removed 6 bases at V and 0 bases at J, leaving 13 bases unmatched. The CDR3 loop spans 18 amino acids. CDR3 sequence (DNA): TGTGCCAGCACCGGCAGGACTAGCGTTCCAGTAGCCAAAAACATTCAGTACTTC. Its translation: CASTGRTSVPVAKNIQYF.

The V and J genes are TRBV9 and TRBJ1-3, with no clear D. V dropped 2 bases and J dropped 0 bases, with 15 bases sitting between them. The germline CDR1 and CDR2 sequences are SGDLS and YYNGEE. The CDR3 sequence is 17 residues long. The CDR3 sequence is CASSVIPTNPSGNTIYF. CDR3 sequence (DNA): TGTGCCAGCAGCGTGATTCCGACTAACCCCTCTGGAAACACCATATATTTT.

CDR3 residues: CAWSPGSGYTF. The CDR3 bases are TGTGCCTGGAGCCCGGGGTCGGGCTACACCTTC. This chain connects TRBV30 to TRBJ1-2; the D is unclear. Germline V CDR1 and CDR2: GTSNPN, SVGIG (reference sequence). There are 11 residues in the CDR3. With 3 bases removed from V and 8 bases from J, the gap between germline ends came to 10 bases.

This clone was seen a single time. This chain links TRBV6-5 with TRBJ1-2, with 9 bases aligning to TRBD1. Trimming removed 6 bases from V and 4 bases from J; junction bases left unmatched: 6. Germline-derived CDR1 and CDR2 are MNHEY and SVGAGI. This CDR3 region has 14 residues. The CDR3 DNA is TGTGCCAGCAGAAACAGGGGGCAGGGCTATGGCTACACCTTC. Residues: CASRNRGQGYGYTF.

The rearrangement links TRBV28 to TRBJ1-6; the D gene is possibly TRBD1 (6 bases). The CDR3 is made up of 15 amino acids. Germline V CDR1 and CDR2: MDHEN, SYDVKM. The V gene lost 3 bases and the J gene lost 4 bases, with 10 bases spanning the gap. CDR3 amino acids: CASSFSGQYNSPLHF. CDR3 coding DNA: TGTGCCAGCAGTTTTTCTGGACAGTATAATTCACCCCTCCACTTT.

V usage is TRBV6-1 and J usage is TRBJ1-5; 7 bases map to TRBD1. V trimming: 4 bases; J trimming: 2 bases; junction bases outside the gene matches: 8. The CDR3 contains 16 residues. Per germline, CDR1 MNHNS and CDR2 SASEGT. CDR3 bases: TGTGCCAGCAGTGTACAAATTCAGGGGGGCAATCAGCCCCAGCATTTT. It encodes CASSVQIQGGNQPQHF.